Below are 20 T cell receptor beta chains sequenced from a single sample in a study of blood T cell repertoires in COVID-19 (dated by TCRdb to 2020 to 2021). The method was the immunoSEQ multiplex PCR assay. In its TCRdb copy, this immuneACCESS table keeps in-frame sequences only and misses some clones. Where compared with another copy, unresolved V genes explain less than half of these, and the others have no known cause. The sample table contains about 150,000 clones; only one count was recorded for roughly 91% of them. Clones ranked in the top ten supply around 2.9% of the sample. Sequenced: peripheral blood. The receptors come from a man aged 55 to 70 with active or convalescent COVID-19.

The CDR3 is CASSPQWTISGNTIYF. The CDR3 bases are TGTGCCAGCAGCCCCCAATGGACAATCTCTGGAAACACCATATATTTT. The rearrangement uses TRBV7-9 and TRBJ1-3, with D perhaps matching TRBD1 (5 bases). Germline CDR1 SEHNR, CDR2 FQNEAQ (reference sequence). V gave up 5 bases and J gave up 0 bases, with 14 bases separating them. The CDR3 has 16 amino acids.

The rearrangement uses TRBV7-2 and TRBJ2-5; 11 bases are shared with TRBD2. Trimming removed 6 bases from V and 7 bases from J; junction bases left unmatched: 7. Per germline, CDR1 SGHTA and CDR2 FQGNSA. The CDR3 is 14 residues long. CDR3 DNA sequence: TGTGCCAGCAGTCCTAGCGGGGGGTCGCGGACCCAGTACTTC. It codes for CASSPSGGSRTQYF.

The CDR3 coding sequence is TGTGCCAGCCAAGGACAGGGCAATCAGCCCCAGCATTTT. Protein: CASQGQGNQPQHF. The chain joins TRBV12-3 or TRBV12-4 to TRBJ1-5; 7 bases are shared with TRBD1. This CDR3 comprises 13 residues. V shed 8 bases and J 2 bases; nucleotides not matched to a gene: 3.

V and J are TRBV5-4 and TRBJ2-7; 9 bases are shared with TRBD1. The germline CDR1 and CDR2 sequences are SGHNT and YYREEE (reference sequence). Trimming at V came to 4 bases and at J to 6 bases, leaving 11 bases not matched to a gene. The CDR3 contains 15 residues. The CDR3 coding sequence is TGTGCCAGCAGCGATACCGGGACAGGGATTCTCGAGCAGTACTTC. This sequence encodes CASSDTGTGILEQYF.

The rearrangement joins TRBV12-5 to TRBJ2-5, with a possible D match to TRBD1 (6 bases). Trimming cost V 7 bases and J 2 bases, with 14 bases left between them. This CDR3 is built from 14 residues. Germline V gene lookup returns CDR1 LGHNT and CDR2 FRNRAP. The CDR3 region is CASAMDSKQETQYF. CDR3 coding DNA: TGTGCTAGTGCCATGGACAGTAAACAAGAGACCCAGTACTTC. The complete variable domain, with remaining parts taken from reference TRBV12-5 and TRBJ2-5, reads DARVTQTPRHKVTEMGQEVTMRCQPILGHNTVFWYRQTMMQGLELLAYFRNRAPLDDSGMPKDRFSAEMPDATLATLKIQPSEPRDSAVYFCASAMDSKQETQYFGPGTRLLVL.

The rearrangement links TRBV28 to TRBJ1-5; D perhaps matches TRBD1 (5 bases). Germline CDR1 and CDR2: MDHEN and SYDVKM. V shed 8 bases and J shed 3 bases, with 14 bases lying between them. CDR3 size: 14 residues. As DNA, the CDR3 is TGTGCCAGCCTGCTGGGGGGAGCCAATCAGCCCCAGCATTTT. This gives the protein CASLLGGANQPQHF.

The J gene is TRBJ2-7, the V gene TRBV4-2; 9 bases agree with TRBD2. V lost 3 bases and J lost 3; bases outside the gene matches: 6. CDR1 is LGHNA and CDR2 is YNFKEQ in the germline V gene. CDR3 length equals 15 residues. The CDR3 coding sequence is TGTGCCAGCAGCCAGGACGGTAGCGGGGGCTACGAGCAGTACTTC. Protein sequence: CASSQDGSGGYEQYF.

The chain recombines TRBV5-3 with TRBJ2-7; 7 bases fit TRBD1. TRBV5-3 is an ORF, and what it does is uncertain. The J segment lost 0 bases and the V segment lost 0 bases, leaving 12 bases of the junction unmatched. The CDR3 has 18 amino acids. DNA of the CDR3: TGTGCCAGAAGCTTGGGAGATAACGGGTCAGGGGGCTCCTACGAGCAGTACTTC. Amino acids: CARSLGDNGSGGSYEQYF.

The rearrangement joins TRBV18 to TRBJ1-6; 7 bases line up with TRBD1. After removal of 3 bases from V and 7 bases from J, the junction contained 6 bases not matched to a gene. The V gene's germline CDR1 is KGHSH and CDR2 LQKENI. The CDR3 is made up of 15 amino acids. The CDR3 reads CASSPRQGQNSPLHF. The CDR3 DNA follows: TGTGCCAGCTCACCTCGACAGGGTCAAAATTCACCCCTCCACTTT.

The chain is built from TRBV28 and TRBJ1-1; D unclear. V dropped 2 bases and J dropped 8 bases, with 12 bases sitting between them. The CDR3 totals 13 residues. Germline CDR1 and CDR2: MDHEN and SYDVKM. CDR3 DNA: TGTGCCAGCAGTTTAAGGTGGCAGACAGAAGCTTTCTTT. It is translated as CASSLRWQTEAFF. Looking up the rest from reference TRBV28 and TRBJ1-1 gives the full variable domain: DVKVTQSSRYLVKRTGEKVFLECVQDMDHENMFWYRQDPGLGLRLIYFSYDVKMKEKGDIPEGYSVSREKKERFSLILESASTNQTSMYLCASSLRWQTEAFFGQGTRLTVV.

This clone was observed once. The chain combines TRBV27 with TRBJ1-1; 8 positions match TRBD1. Germline CDR1 MNHEY, CDR2 SMNVEV (reference sequence). V shed 4 bases and J 5 bases; nucleotides not matched to a gene: 9. The CDR3 is 15 residues long. The CDR3 loop reads CASSSGGVGRTEAFF. In DNA, the CDR3 is TGTGCCAGCAGTTCAGGGGGCGTTGGGAGGACTGAAGCTTTCTTT.

This clone was detected only once. The chain has TRBV18 and TRBJ1-1; D is unclear. Per the germline V gene, CDR1 is KGHSH and CDR2 is LQKENI. Trimming pared 2 bases from V and 5 bases from J, leaving 12 bases between. CDR3 length: 14 residues. For the CDR3, the DNA is TGTGCCAGCTCACCAGACTCTGGAGGAACTGAAGCTTTCTTT. Translation: CASSPDSGGTEAFF.

This clone occurred once. The V call is TRBV10-3, the J call TRBJ2-2, with D maybe TRBD2 (5 bases). The ends were cut back, 3 bases at V and 1 base at J, with 12 bases in the middle. Germline assignment: CDR1 ENHRY and CDR2 SYGVKD. The CDR3 contains 16 residues. CDR3 region: CAISDFGEKNTGELFF. The CDR3 coding sequence is TGTGCCATCAGTGACTTCGGGGAGAAGAACACCGGGGAGCTGTTTTTT.

The rearrangement uses TRBV5-1 and TRBJ2-7; 10 bases map to TRBD1. Germline V gene lookup returns CDR1 SGHRS and CDR2 YFSETQ. CDR3 size: 14 residues. After removal of 4 bases from V and 6 bases from J, the junction contained 7 bases not matched to a gene. The CDR3 is CASSASGTGAEQYF. CDR3 bases: TGCGCCAGCAGCGCCTCAGGGACAGGGGCCGAGCAGTACTTC. Filled out from reference TRBV5-1 and TRBJ2-7, the complete variable domain reads KAGVTQTPRYLIKTRGQQVTLSCSPISGHRSVSWYQQTPGQGLQFLFEYFSETQRNKGNFPGRFSGRQFSNSRSEMNVSTLELGDSALYLCASSASGTGAEQYFGPGTRLTVT.

This CDR3 is CASSPRAGGQGTGELFF. Written as DNA, the CDR3 is TGTGCCAGCAGCCCGCGAGCGGGGGGGCAGGGCACCGGGGAGCTGTTTTTT. The V and J genes are TRBV7-6 and TRBJ2-2; TRBD2 matches at 10 bases. Germline values: CDR1 SGHVS, CDR2 FNYEAQ. The CDR3 length is 17 residues. After removal of 5 bases from V and 4 bases from J, the junction contained 10 bases not matched to a gene.

V usage is TRBV30 and J usage is TRBJ1-3; perhaps TRBD1 as D (5 bases). Germline CDR1 reads GTSNPN; CDR2 reads SVGIG (reference sequence). The CDR3 loop spans 12 amino acids. The V gene lost 3 bases and the J gene lost 2 bases, with 5 bases spanning the gap. CDR3 DNA: TGTGCCTGGAGCAGGGCTGGAAACACCATATATTTT. Translated, it gives CAWSRAGNTIYF. Based on the CDR3 plus reference TRBV30 and TRBJ1-3, the full variable domain is SQTIHQWPATLVQPVGSPLSLECTVEGTSNPNLYWYRQAAGRGLQLLFYSVGIGQISSEVPQNLSASRPQDRQFILSSKKLLLSDSGFYLCAWSRAGNTIYFGEGSWLTVV.

The gene calls are TRBV7-2 and TRBJ2-3, with 8 bases aligning to TRBD2. Looked up from germline, CDR1 is SGHTA and CDR2 is FQGNSA. V was pared by 1 base and J by 1 base, with 10 bases of the junction left unmatched. CDR3 length equals 18 residues. The DNA for the CDR3 is TGTGCCAGCAGCTTAGGGCCTAGCGGGTCCTGGGGCACAGATACGCAGTATTTT. It yields the protein CASSLGPSGSWGTDTQYF.

This clone was recorded once. The chain has TRBV4-1 and TRBJ2-5; 8 bases map to TRBD1. The CDR3 is made up of 14 amino acids. The V gene's germline CDR1 is MGHRA and CDR2 YSYEKL. With 4 bases clipped from V and 5 bases from J, the junction kept 6 bases outside the gene matches. CDR3 amino acids: CASSPQGAGETQYF. CDR3 in DNA: TGCGCCAGCAGCCCGCAGGGGGCCGGGGAGACCCAGTACTTC.

The gene calls are TRBV5-3 and TRBJ2-1; TRBD1 might be the D (6 bases). TRBV5-3 is an ORF; its function is uncertain. The V and J ends lost 0 bases and 14 bases respectively, with 18 bases between them. There are 14 residues in the CDR3. The CDR3 DNA is TGTGCCAGAAGCTTGGTAAACAGGGTCCGGGTTAAGTTCTTC. It codes for CARSLVNRVRVKFF.

As regards this clone: A clone one base away is much larger, so this may be a read error. Different DNA sequences within this sample yield the same CDR3. The gene calls are TRBV5-5 and TRBJ2-5; 8 bases fit TRBD2. V dropped 1 base and J dropped 5; count of bases not matched to a gene: 7. Germline values: CDR1 SGHKS, CDR2 YYEKEE (reference sequence). The length of the CDR3 is 15 residues. CDR3 in amino acids: CASSLRGGAGETQYF. DNA for the CDR3: TGTGCCAGCAGCTTGCGGGGGGGGGCCGGGGAGACCCAGTACTTC. The variable domain in full, with the rest retrieved from reference TRBV5-5 and TRBJ2-5, is DAGVTQSPTHLIKTRGQQVTLRCSPISGHKSVSWYQQVLGQGPQFIFQYYEKEERGRGNFPDRFSARQFPNYSSELNVNALLLGDSALYLCASSLRGGAGETQYFGPGTRLLVL.